A selection of T cell receptor beta chains follows, all from one sample in a study of immune evolution from preneoplasia to lung adenocarcinoma. The method was immunoSEQ multiplex PCR; TCRdb's version includes in-frame clones alone and lacks a portion of them. This sample carries approximately 6,000 clones, roughly 78% of them seen once, and the ten largest clones take about a tenth. What was sequenced was FFPE minimally invasive lung adenocarcinoma tissue. These receptors were collected from a person aged 60-80 years with lung adenocarcinoma. Both conserved end residues are part of each CDR3. Fields, in order: J gene, V gene, clone size, CDR3 protein. Not all rows give a size; the values are once, few, many and, for expanded clones, a class.

j_gene: TRBJ2-1
v_gene: TRBV7-6
abundance: few
CDR3aa: CASSRSGGANEQFF

j_gene: TRBJ2-7
v_gene: TRBV30
abundance: NA
CDR3aa: CACNTGGADEQYF

j_gene: TRBJ1-1
v_gene: TRBV4-1
abundance: NA
CDR3aa: CASSQDPSGAQNTEAFF

j_gene: TRBJ1-5
v_gene: TRBV30
abundance: NA
CDR3aa: CAWSGGTGGGQPQHF

j_gene: TRBJ1-1
v_gene: TRBV5-5
abundance: NA
CDR3aa: CASSYRTGILTEAFF

j_gene: TRBJ2-3
v_gene: TRBV29-1
abundance: NA
CDR3aa: CSVESGTDTQYF

j_gene: TRBJ2-7
v_gene: TRBV29-1
abundance: NA
CDR3aa: CSGTTGGFYEQYF

j_gene: TRBJ2-7
v_gene: TRBV2
abundance: few
CDR3aa: CASGGDSYEQYF

j_gene: TRBJ2-5
v_gene: TRBV10-2
abundance: NA
CDR3aa: CASIPGTEETQYF

j_gene: TRBJ2-7
v_gene: TRBV20-1
abundance: NA
CDR3aa: CRAKSGNEQYF

j_gene: TRBJ2-7
v_gene: TRBV4-1
abundance: NA
CDR3aa: CASSQVDGGPYEQYF

j_gene: TRBJ2-7
v_gene: TRBV27
abundance: once
CDR3aa: CASSRGPDRGGEQYF

j_gene: TRBJ1-4
v_gene: TRBV27
abundance: once
CDR3aa: CASSPSTGINEKLFF

j_gene: TRBJ2-1
v_gene: TRBV16
abundance: few
CDR3aa: CASSQSGQGVDEQFF

j_gene: TRBJ2-3
v_gene: TRBV19
abundance: once
CDR3aa: CATKGSGSTDTQYF

j_gene: TRBJ2-7
v_gene: TRBV10-2
abundance: NA
CDR3aa: CASSERLAGTYEQYF

j_gene: TRBJ2-5
v_gene: TRBV29-1
abundance: NA
CDR3aa: CSVEDRDRGQETQYF

j_gene: TRBJ2-3
v_gene: TRBV10-1
abundance: NA
CDR3aa: CASKSATGTQYF

j_gene: TRBJ1-5
v_gene: TRBV6-1
abundance: NA
CDR3aa: CASSEAIYQPQHF

j_gene: TRBJ2-7
v_gene: TRBV27
abundance: NA
CDR3aa: CASSPRVSGDGEQYF

j_gene: TRBJ1-5
v_gene: TRBV2
abundance: large
CDR3aa: CASSEEGRDREF

j_gene: TRBJ2-7
v_gene: TRBV9
abundance: NA
CDR3aa: CASSPHGRTYEQYF

j_gene: TRBJ1-1
v_gene: TRBV14
abundance: NA
CDR3aa: CASSLGQGTEAFF

j_gene: TRBJ2-5
v_gene: TRBV11-2
abundance: NA
CDR3aa: CASSSLLDREGETQYF

j_gene: TRBJ1-5
v_gene: TRBV7-2
abundance: NA
CDR3aa: CASSLLGQANQPQHF

j_gene: TRBJ1-4
v_gene: TRBV4-1
abundance: NA
CDR3aa: CASSLQGVGEKLFF

j_gene: TRBJ1-4
v_gene: TRBV14
abundance: NA
CDR3aa: CASSQGGGINEKLFF

j_gene: TRBJ2-5
v_gene: TRBV10-1
abundance: NA
CDR3aa: CASSEGGLGARETQYF

j_gene: TRBJ2-3
v_gene: TRBV6-4
abundance: NA
CDR3aa: CASSETSGGTDTQYF

j_gene: TRBJ2-2
v_gene: TRBV6-5
abundance: NA
CDR3aa: CASGQSTGELFF

j_gene: TRBJ2-4
v_gene: TRBV30
abundance: NA
CDR3aa: CAWSVKTPGGNIQYF

j_gene: TRBJ1-1
v_gene: TRBV30
abundance: NA
CDR3aa: CAWGAGARAEAFF

j_gene: TRBJ1-2
v_gene: TRBV30
abundance: NA
CDR3aa: CAYERYGYTF

j_gene: TRBJ1-2
v_gene: TRBV29-1
abundance: NA
CDR3aa: CSGGTGGYGYTF

j_gene: TRBJ2-1
v_gene: TRBV11-2
abundance: NA
CDR3aa: CASSLWRGQFF

j_gene: TRBJ1-4
v_gene: TRBV19
abundance: NA
CDR3aa: CASSPSPVGTNEKLFF

j_gene: TRBJ2-5
v_gene: TRBV7-2
abundance: few
CDR3aa: CASSPNLAGQETQYF

j_gene: TRBJ2-5
v_gene: TRBV11-2
abundance: NA
CDR3aa: CASSLDHHRRETQYF

j_gene: TRBJ2-1
v_gene: TRBV29-1
abundance: NA
CDR3aa: CSVRTGGSNEQFF

j_gene: TRBJ2-7
v_gene: TRBV7-8
abundance: few
CDR3aa: CASTRRSRAYEQYF